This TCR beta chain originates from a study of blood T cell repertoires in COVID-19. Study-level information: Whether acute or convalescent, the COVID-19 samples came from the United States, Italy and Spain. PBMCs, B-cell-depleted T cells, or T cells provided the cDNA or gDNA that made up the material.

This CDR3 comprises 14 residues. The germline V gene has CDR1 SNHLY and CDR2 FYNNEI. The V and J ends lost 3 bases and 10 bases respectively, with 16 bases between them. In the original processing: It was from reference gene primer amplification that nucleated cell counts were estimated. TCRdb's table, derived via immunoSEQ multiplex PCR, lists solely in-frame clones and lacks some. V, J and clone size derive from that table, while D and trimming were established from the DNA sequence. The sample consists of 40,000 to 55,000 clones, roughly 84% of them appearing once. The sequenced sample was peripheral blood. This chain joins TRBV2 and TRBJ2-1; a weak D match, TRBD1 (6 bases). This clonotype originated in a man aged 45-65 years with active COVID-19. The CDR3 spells CASSEGPQRGEQFF. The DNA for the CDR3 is TGTGCCAGCAGTGAGGGGCCTCAGAGGGGGGAGCAGTTCTTC.